These 7 T cell receptor beta chains were sequenced from one sample in a study of blood T cell repertoires in COVID-19. TCRdb's copy holds only in-frame clones and misses some; the assay was immunoSEQ multiplex PCR. The sample shows 150,000 to 200,000 clones, 65% to 85% of them seen only once. Sequenced input: peripheral blood. These TCRs come from an elderly woman with active or convalescent COVID-19.

The rearrangement links TRBV3-1 (or the pseudogene TRBV3-2) to TRBJ2-1, with 12 bases that match TRBD2. V shed 2 bases, J shed 7 bases, and the junction held 3 bases outside the gene matches. The CDR3 contains 15 residues. Looked up from germline, CDR1 is LGHDT and CDR2 is YNNKEL (reference sequence). This CDR3 reads CASSQTSGGRNEQFF. The CDR3 coding sequence is TGTGCCAGCAGCCAAACTAGCGGGGGGCGAAATGAGCAGTTCTTC.

V gene TRBV15 combines with J gene TRBJ1-5, with TRBD1 matching 9 bases. Germline V CDR1 and CDR2: LNHNV, YYDKDF (reference sequence). V lost 7 bases, J lost 6 bases, and 10 bases stayed unmatched. This CDR3 comprises 15 residues. The CDR3 region is CATTPDRGLGQPQHF. For the CDR3, the DNA is TGTGCCACCACCCCGGACAGGGGTCTTGGTCAGCCCCAGCATTTT. Based on the CDR3 plus reference TRBV15 and TRBJ1-5, the full variable domain is DAMVIQNPRYQVTQFGKPVTLSCSQTLNHNVMYWYQQKSSQAPKLLFHYYDKDFNNEADTPDNFQSRRPNTSFCFLDIRSPGLGDTAMYLCATTPDRGLGQPQHFGDGTRLSIL.

The chain combines TRBV28 with TRBJ1-3; maybe TRBD1 (6 bases). This CDR3 has 14 residues. The V gene lost 7 bases and the J gene lost 2 bases, with 12 bases spanning the gap. Germline loops: CDR1 MDHEN, CDR2 SYDVKM. CDR3 amino acids: CASTQQGTGNTIYF. CDR3 bases: TGTGCCAGCACACAACAGGGTACTGGAAACACCATATATTTT. The entire variable domain, with the rest obtained from reference TRBV28 and TRBJ1-3, is as follows: DVKVTQSSRYLVKRTGEKVFLECVQDMDHENMFWYRQDPGLGLRLIYFSYDVKMKEKGDIPEGYSVSREKKERFSLILESASTNQTSMYLCASTQQGTGNTIYFGEGSWLTVV.

As concerns this clone: At one of its ends the junction is not consistent with the germline gene, which may arise from a read error. The chain recombines TRBV19 with TRBJ2-4; TRBD1 matches 7 bases. CDR3 length equals 14 residues. Germline V CDR1 and CDR2: LNHDA, SQIVND (reference sequence). CDR3 in amino acids: CASSKDRTNNIQYF. In DNA form, the CDR3 reads TGTGCCAGTAGTAAGGACAGGACCAACAACATTCAGTACTTC. The entire variable domain, with the rest obtained from reference TRBV19 and TRBJ2-4, is as follows: DGGITQSPKYLFRKEGQNVTLSCEQNLNHDAMYWYRQDPGQGLRLIYYSQIVNDFQKGDIAEGYSVSREKKESFPLTVTSAQKNPTAFYLCASSKDRTNNIQYFGAGTRLSVL.

The chain links TRBV9 to TRBJ2-7, with 7 bases fitting TRBD2. The ends lost 0 bases at V and 6 bases at J; junction bases unmatched: 6. Germline values: CDR1 SGDLS, CDR2 YYNGEE. There are 14 residues in the CDR3. The CDR3 sequence: CASSVAGLAGEQYF. CDR3 in DNA: TGTGCCAGCAGCGTAGCTGGGTTAGCGGGCGAGCAGTACTTC.

The chain links TRBV7-3 to TRBJ2-5; a possible D gene is TRBD2 (6 bases). Germline CDR1 and CDR2: SGHTA and FQGTGA. V lost 5 bases to trimming and J lost 5 bases, with 12 bases between them. This CDR3 is 13 amino acids long. The CDR3 loop is CASSPGGWETQYF. CDR3 sequence (DNA): TGTGCCAGCAGCCCTGGGGGGTGGGAGACCCAGTACTTC.

The chain recombines TRBV4-3 with TRBJ1-3; D remains unclear. CDR1 is LGHNA, CDR2 YSLEER, per germline. The CDR3 is made up of 15 amino acids. The V end was cut by 0 bases, the J end by 7 bases, with 13 bases between. The CDR3 sequence: CASSQDVELGNTIYF. For the CDR3, the DNA is TGCGCCAGCAGCCAAGATGTGGAGCTTGGGAACACCATATATTTT.